This T cell receptor (beta chain) came from a study of human T cells and chemical hapten exposure. TCRdb reprocessed the RACE reads via MiXCR and lists one record per CDR3 protein. The data show fewer than 400,000 distinct CDR3 sequences, around 7% seen once. Trimming shortened V by 6 bases and J by 6 bases, and 12 bases separated the two germline ends. Germline V gene data show CDR1 as DFQATT and CDR2 as SNEGSKA (reference sequence). CDR3 length: 12 residues. General study results and limits: TCRs exceeding 1 in 1000 frequency stayed unchanged with DPC sensitization.

The time point: patch test 1, 2 weeks after DPC sensitization. The treatment denotes: therapeutic diphenylcyclopropenone sensitization with weekly scalp DPC. Alopecia patients, 18 to 70 years old and DPC-suitable, served as donors. Concerning this clonotype: No antigen is known for it.

V gene TRBV20-1 combines with J gene TRBJ2-1, with a tentative D call TRBD1 (6 bases). This TCR derives from a woman between 18 and 29 years old with alopecia areata. Some clones in this sample may be carry-over from other donors' samples. This specimen was whole blood, taken in connection with sensitization to the hapten diphenylcyclopropenone (DPC). CDR3 bases: TGCAGTGCCCAGGGGAGCGTCAATGAGCAGTTCTTC. This gives the protein CSAQGSVNEQFF.